Following are 14 T cell receptor beta chains from one sample sequenced in a study of shared clonotypes between healthy human individuals. TCRdb's copy holds only in-frame clones and misses some; the assay was immunoSEQ multiplex PCR. The table includes around 2.5 million clones, under 95% detected once. Material: naive CD4+ T cells from PBMCs. Indicated subset: CD45RA+ positively selected. All receptors come from a young man in good health. Some clones in this sample may be carry-over from other donors' samples.

This chain links TRBV19 with TRBJ1-5; a possible D gene is TRBD1 (5 bases). This CDR3 is 15 amino acids long. CDR1 and CDR2 (germline): LNHDA, SQIVND (reference sequence). With 0 bases removed from V and 3 bases from J, the gap between germline ends came to 9 bases. The CDR3 nucleotides read TGTGCCAGTAGTATAGATAACAGGTTCAATCAGCCCCAGCATTTT. It translates to CASSIDNRFNQPQHF.

This chain connects TRBV28 to TRBJ2-7; D is ambiguous. From germline, CDR1 is MDHEN and CDR2 SYDVKM. The CDR3 consists of 13 residues. V lost 6 bases and J 3 bases, leaving 12 bases between the germline ends. CDR3 DNA sequence: TGTGCCAGCAGCCTTCCCATAAACTACGAGCAGTACTTC. Translation gives CASSLPINYEQYF. The whole variable domain, filled in from reference TRBV28 and TRBJ2-7, reads DVKVTQSSRYLVKRTGEKVFLECVQDMDHENMFWYRQDPGLGLRLIYFSYDVKMKEKGDIPEGYSVSREKKERFSLILESASTNQTSMYLCASSLPINYEQYFGPGTRLTVT.

The chain employs TRBV18 and TRBJ2-5; 7 positions match TRBD1. Looked up from germline, CDR1 is KGHSH and CDR2 is LQKENI. The ends lost 2 bases at V and 7 bases at J; junction bases unmatched: 10. The CDR3 sequence is 15 residues long. CDR3 in DNA: TGTGCCAGCTCACCAAAGTTAGGACAGGACGGGACCCAGTACTTC. Translating it yields CASSPKLGQDGTQYF.

This clone has just one count. The CDR3 loop is CASSLEEYSGNTIYF. The DNA of the CDR3 is TGTGCCAGCAGTTTAGAAGAATACTCTGGAAACACCATATATTTT. The V call is TRBV28, the J call TRBJ1-3; D remains unclear. Germline-derived CDR1 and CDR2 are MDHEN and SYDVKM. This CDR3 is 15 amino acids long. Trimming left V 2 bases short and J 0 bases short, with 8 bases between.

The V call is TRBV11-3, the J call TRBJ2-7, with a possible D match to TRBD1 (8 bases). CDR1 and CDR2 (germline): SGHNT, YENEEA. CDR3 length equals 19 residues. The ends were cut back, 1 base at V and 0 bases at J, with 22 bases in the middle. CDR3 bases: TGTGCCAGCAGCTTAGTCCGCGTCGAGCGGGACAGGAGCTCCTACGAGCAGTACTTC. Its protein product is CASSLVRVERDRSSYEQYF.

The chain employs TRBV7-9 and TRBJ2-1; 10 nucleotides line up with TRBD1. V shed 4 bases, J shed 8 bases, and the junction held 5 bases outside the gene matches. The CDR3 contains 14 residues. CDR1 and CDR2 from the germline V gene are SEHNR and FQNEAQ (reference sequence). CDR3 residues: CASSWGTGEDEQFF. CDR3 coding DNA: TGTGCCAGCAGCTGGGGGACAGGGGAAGATGAGCAGTTCTTC.

The V and J genes are TRBV7-9 and TRBJ1-2; D gene unclear. The CDR3 has 13 amino acids. Germline CDR1 is SEHNR and CDR2 is FQNEAQ (reference sequence). V was pared by 0 bases and J by 8 bases, with 10 bases between. The CDR3 bases are TGTGCCAGCAGCTTAGCGGGCAGTAGCGGCTACACCTTC. It specifies CASSLAGSSGYTF. The whole variable domain, remainder taken from reference TRBV7-9 and TRBJ1-2, is DTGVSQNPRHKITKRGQNVTFRCDPISEHNRLYWYRQTLGQGPEFLTYFQNEAQLEKSRLLSDRFSAERPKGSFSTLEIQRTEQGDSAMYLCASSLAGSSGYTFGSGTRLTVV.

The chain links TRBV10-3 to TRBJ1-1; no firm D call. Germline-derived CDR1 and CDR2 are ENHRY and SYGVKD. The CDR3 is 15 residues long. The V end lost 2 bases, the J end lost 0 bases, and 10 bases lay between the germline ends. The CDR3 protein is CAISEAPLMNTEAFF. The CDR3 bases are TGTGCCATCAGTGAGGCACCACTTATGAACACTGAAGCTTTCTTT.

This clone was seen only a few times. The chain has TRBV2 and TRBJ1-5; unclear D gene. The CDR3 is made up of 12 amino acids. Trimming removed 6 bases from V and 3 bases from J, with 6 bases in between. CDR1 is SNHLY and CDR2 is FYNNEI in the germline V gene. CDR3 loop: CASRPDNQPQHF. In nucleotides, the CDR3 is TGTGCCAGCAGGCCCGACAATCAGCCCCAGCATTTT.

The V gene is TRBV6-1, the J gene TRBJ1-5; D not resolved. The ends were cut back, 7 bases at V and 2 bases at J, with 15 bases in the middle. Germline lookup yields CDR1 MNHNS and CDR2 SASEGT. The CDR3 extends over 15 amino acids. The CDR3 nucleotides are TGTGCCAGCACCTCGGGAGATTGGGGCAATCAGCCCCAGCATTTT. Its protein is CASTSGDWGNQPQHF.

This clone turned up a few times. V and J are TRBV28 and TRBJ1-5; D ambiguous. This CDR3 region has 12 residues. Trimming removed 3 bases from V and 7 bases from J, with 7 bases in between. Germline lookup yields CDR1 MDHEN and CDR2 SYDVKM. CDR3 in amino acids: CASSFAGQPQHF. The CDR3 DNA reads TGTGCCAGCAGTTTTGCGGGACAGCCCCAGCATTTT.

The J gene is TRBJ2-5, the V gene TRBV30, with TRBD1 matching over 8 bases. The end of the DNA aligns better with TRBJ2-7, so the J call may be wrong. From germline, CDR1 is GTSNPN and CDR2 SVGIG (reference sequence). This CDR3 is 14 amino acids long. The CDR3 nucleotides are TGTGCCTGGAACCCGGGACAGGCGCTTAACGAGCAGTACTTC. Protein sequence: CAWNPGQALNEQYF.

As for this clone: At the DNA level, this CDR3 is encoded by other sequences in the same sample as well. The rearrangement uses TRBV7-9 and TRBJ1-1; no clear D gene. Germline V gives CDR1 SEHNR, CDR2 FQNEAQ (reference sequence). The CDR3 consists of 12 residues. Deletions cut 8 bases from V and 5 bases from J, with 12 bases between. The chain's CDR3 is CASSPLGTEAFF. The CDR3 DNA is TGTGCCAGCTCCCCTTTGGGGACTGAAGCTTTCTTT. The full variable domain, in which reference TRBV7-9 and TRBJ1-1 provide the parts outside the CDR3, is DTGVSQNPRHKITKRGQNVTFRCDPISEHNRLYWYRQTLGQGPEFLTYFQNEAQLEKSRLLSDRFSAERPKGSFSTLEIQRTEQGDSAMYLCASSPLGTEAFFGQGTRLTVV.

This sequence joins TRBV5-1 and TRBJ1-1; D is uncertain. Germline-derived CDR1 and CDR2 are SGHRS and YFSETQ. The CDR3 runs 14 residues. The V gene lost 3 bases and the J gene lost 2 bases, with 11 bases spanning the gap. CDR3 DNA: TGCGCCAGCAGCTGGGGTTCCTTCAACACTGAAGCTTTCTTT. Its protein is CASSWGSFNTEAFF.